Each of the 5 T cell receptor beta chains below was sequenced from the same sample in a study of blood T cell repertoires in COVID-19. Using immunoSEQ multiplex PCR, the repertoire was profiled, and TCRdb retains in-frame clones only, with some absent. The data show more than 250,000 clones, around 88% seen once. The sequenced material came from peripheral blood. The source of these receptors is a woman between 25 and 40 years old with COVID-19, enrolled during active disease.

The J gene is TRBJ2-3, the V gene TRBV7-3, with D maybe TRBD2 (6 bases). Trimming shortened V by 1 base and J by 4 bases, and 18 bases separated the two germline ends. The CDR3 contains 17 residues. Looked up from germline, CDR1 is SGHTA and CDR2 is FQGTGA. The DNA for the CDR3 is TGTGCCAGCAGCTTAAATCCGGGGACGGCGGGGTCAGATACGCAGTATTTT. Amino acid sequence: CASSLNPGTAGSDTQYF.

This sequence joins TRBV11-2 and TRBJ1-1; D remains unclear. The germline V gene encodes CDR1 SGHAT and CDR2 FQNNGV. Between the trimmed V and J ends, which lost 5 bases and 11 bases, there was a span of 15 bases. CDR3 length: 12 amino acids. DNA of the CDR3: TGTGCCAGCAGCGTTCGAGAATCCGGGGCTTTCTTT. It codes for CASSVRESGAFF.

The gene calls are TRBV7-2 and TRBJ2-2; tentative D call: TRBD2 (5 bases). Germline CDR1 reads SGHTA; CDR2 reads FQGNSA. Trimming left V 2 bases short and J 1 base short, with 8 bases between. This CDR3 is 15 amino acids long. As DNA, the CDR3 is TGTGCCAGCAGCTTACGGACTCGGAACACCGGGGAGCTGTTTTTT. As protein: CASSLRTRNTGELFF.

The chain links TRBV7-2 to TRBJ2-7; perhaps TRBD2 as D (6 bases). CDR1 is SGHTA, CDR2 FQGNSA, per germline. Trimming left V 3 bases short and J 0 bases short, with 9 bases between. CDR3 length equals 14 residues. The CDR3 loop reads CASSFDGSSYEQYF. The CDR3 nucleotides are TGTGCCAGCAGCTTCGACGGGAGCTCCTACGAGCAGTACTTC.

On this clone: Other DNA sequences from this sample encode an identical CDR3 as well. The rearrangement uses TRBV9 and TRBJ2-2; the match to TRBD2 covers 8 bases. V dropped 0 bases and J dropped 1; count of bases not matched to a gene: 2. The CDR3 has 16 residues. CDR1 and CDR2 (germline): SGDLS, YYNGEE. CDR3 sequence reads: CASSVGAGGNTGELFF. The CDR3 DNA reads TGTGCCAGCAGCGTAGGTGCGGGGGGGAACACCGGGGAGCTGTTTTTT.